There are many counts of the clone carrying this TCR beta chain. Antigen: not known. Germline-derived CDR1 and CDR2 are MNHNS and SASEGT. The CDR3 runs to 13 residues. Between the trimmed V and J ends, which lost 5 bases and 7 bases, there was a span of 12 bases. This sample stems from a study of T cells in Graves' hyperthyroidism and ophthalmopathy. Findings of the study overall: In the blood, most expanded thyroid clonotypes above 0.001 appeared as well.

RNA transcripts provided the source from which TCR beta CDR3 regions were amplified. The HTBI set primed first-round TCR CDR3 RT-PCR. Via MiXCR, TCRdb re-called the multiplex PCR reads, giving one row per CDR3 protein. The data show fewer than 400,000 distinct CDR3 sequences, 15% to 18% seen once. Material: blood. The V and J genes are TRBV6-1 and TRBJ2-1; maybe TRBD1 (6 bases). This clonotype originated in a woman between 18 and 30 years old with Graves' hyperthyroidism that later progressed to Graves' ophthalmopathy. CDR3 in DNA: TGTGCCAGCAGTTATTCAGGGGCGAATGAGCAGTTCTTC. Its protein product is CASSYSGANEQFF.